What follows are 3 T cell receptor beta chains derived from one specimen sequenced in a study of blood T cell repertoires in COVID-19. Produced via immunoSEQ multiplex PCR; TCRdb's table is partial and in-frame only. This table holds about 110,000 clones, approximately 82% found once. Input material: peripheral blood. These receptors were taken from a woman in her 70s with acute or convalescent COVID-19.

This clone was observed a single time. This chain joins TRBV19 and TRBJ1-6; 9 bases are shared with TRBD1. The junction had 8 bases not matched to a gene; V was cut back by 4 bases and J by 10 bases. The CDR3 sequence is 15 residues long. Germline V lookup: CDR1 LNHDA, CDR2 SQIVND (reference sequence). The DNA of the CDR3 is TGTGCCAGTAGTACCACGGGACAGGGAACCTCACCCCTCCACTTT. It translates to CASSTTGQGTSPLHF.

The chain uses TRBV7-2 and TRBJ2-5; TRBD2 aligns across 7 bases. V gave up 4 bases and J gave up 10 bases; unmatched junction bases: 12. Germline CDR1 is SGHTA and CDR2 is FQGNSA. CDR3 size: 14 residues. CDR3 region: CASSSVTARGDQYF. The CDR3 DNA reads as TGTGCCAGCAGCTCTGTGACAGCCCGGGGGGACCAGTACTTC.

The CDR3 loop is CASSPDRAYGYTF. The CDR3 nucleotides are TGTGCCAGCAGCCCGGACAGGGCCTATGGCTACACCTTC. The V and J genes are TRBV3-1 (or the pseudogene TRBV3-2) and TRBJ1-2; 8 nucleotides line up with TRBD1. Trimming cost V 4 bases and J 4 bases; bases outside gene matches: 2. Germline CDR1 is LGHDT and CDR2 is YNNKEL (reference sequence). The length of the CDR3 is 13 residues.